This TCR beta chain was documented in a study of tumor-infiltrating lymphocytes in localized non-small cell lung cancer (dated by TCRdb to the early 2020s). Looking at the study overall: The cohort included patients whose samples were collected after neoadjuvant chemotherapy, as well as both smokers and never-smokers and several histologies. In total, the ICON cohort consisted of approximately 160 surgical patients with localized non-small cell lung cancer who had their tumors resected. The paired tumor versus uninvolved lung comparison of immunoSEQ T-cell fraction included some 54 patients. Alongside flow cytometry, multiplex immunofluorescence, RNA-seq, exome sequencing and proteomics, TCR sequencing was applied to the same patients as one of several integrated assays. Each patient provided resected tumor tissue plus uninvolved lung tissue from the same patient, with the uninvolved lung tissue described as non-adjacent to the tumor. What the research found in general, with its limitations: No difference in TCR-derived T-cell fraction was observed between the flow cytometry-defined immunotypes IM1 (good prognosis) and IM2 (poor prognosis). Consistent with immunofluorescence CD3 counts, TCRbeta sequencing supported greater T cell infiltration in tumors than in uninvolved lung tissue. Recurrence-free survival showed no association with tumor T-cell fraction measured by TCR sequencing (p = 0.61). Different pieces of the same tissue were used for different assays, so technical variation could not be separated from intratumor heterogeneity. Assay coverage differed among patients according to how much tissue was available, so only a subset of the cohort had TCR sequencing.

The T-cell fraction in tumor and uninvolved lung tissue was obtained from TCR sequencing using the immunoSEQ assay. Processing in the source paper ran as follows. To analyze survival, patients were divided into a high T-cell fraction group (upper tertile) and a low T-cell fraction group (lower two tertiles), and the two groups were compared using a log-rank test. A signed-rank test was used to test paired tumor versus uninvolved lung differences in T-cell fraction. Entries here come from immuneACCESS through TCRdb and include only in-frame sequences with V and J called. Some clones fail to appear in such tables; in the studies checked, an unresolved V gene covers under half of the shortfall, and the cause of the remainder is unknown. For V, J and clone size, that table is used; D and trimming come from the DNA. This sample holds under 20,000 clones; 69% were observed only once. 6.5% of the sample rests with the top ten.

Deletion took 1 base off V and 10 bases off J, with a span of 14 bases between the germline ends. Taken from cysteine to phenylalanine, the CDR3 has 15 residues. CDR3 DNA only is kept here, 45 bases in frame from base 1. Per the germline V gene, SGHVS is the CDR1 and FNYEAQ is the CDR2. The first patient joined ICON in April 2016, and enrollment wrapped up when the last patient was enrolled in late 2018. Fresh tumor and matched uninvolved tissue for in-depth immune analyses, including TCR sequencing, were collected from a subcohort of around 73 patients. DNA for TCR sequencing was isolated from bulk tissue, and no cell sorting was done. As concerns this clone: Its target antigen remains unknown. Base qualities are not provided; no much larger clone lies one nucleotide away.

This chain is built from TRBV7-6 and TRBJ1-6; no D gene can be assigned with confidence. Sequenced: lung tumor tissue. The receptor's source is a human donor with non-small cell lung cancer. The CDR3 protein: CASSLVGGRGSPLHF. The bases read TGTGCCAGCAGCTTAGTCGGAGGGCGAGGGTCACCCCTCCACTTT.